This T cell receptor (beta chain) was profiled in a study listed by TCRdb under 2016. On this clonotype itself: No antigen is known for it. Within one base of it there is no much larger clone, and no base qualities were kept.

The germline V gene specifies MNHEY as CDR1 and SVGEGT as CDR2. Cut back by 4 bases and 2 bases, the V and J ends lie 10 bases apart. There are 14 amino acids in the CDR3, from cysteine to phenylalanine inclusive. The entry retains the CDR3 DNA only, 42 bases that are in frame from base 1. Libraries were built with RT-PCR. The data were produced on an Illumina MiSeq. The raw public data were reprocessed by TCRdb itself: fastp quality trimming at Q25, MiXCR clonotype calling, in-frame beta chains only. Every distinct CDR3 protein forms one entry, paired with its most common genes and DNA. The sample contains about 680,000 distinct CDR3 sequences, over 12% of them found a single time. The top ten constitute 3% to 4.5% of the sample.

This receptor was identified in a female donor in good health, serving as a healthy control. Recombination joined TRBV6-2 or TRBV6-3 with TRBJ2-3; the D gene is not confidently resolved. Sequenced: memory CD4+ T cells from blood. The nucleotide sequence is TGTGCCAGCAGTTTGGGTGAAATCACAGATACGCAGTATTTT. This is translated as CASSLGEITDTQYF.